Presented here are 2 T cell receptor beta chains from one specimen sequenced in a study of T-cell reconstitution after alpha-beta-depleted transplantation in children. Unique molecular identifiers tagged the TCRbeta library. TCRdb used MiXCR to reprocess the PCR reads, holding one entry per CDR3 protein. The sample has roughly 280,000 distinct CDR3 sequences, about 9.9% seen once. Sample: peripheral blood, taken 180 days after TCRalphabeta/CD19-depleted stem cell transplant. All receptors come from a male patient aged 2 to 9 who had a stem cell transplant for chronic granulomatous disease, so the T cells may come from the graft donor.

This clonotype was seen ten or more times. This chain connects TRBV5-1 to TRBJ1-6, with a possible D match to TRBD1 (6 bases). V lost 4 bases and J 5 bases, leaving 10 bases between the germline ends. The CDR3 is 14 residues long. Germline assignment: CDR1 SGHRS and CDR2 YFSETQ. Written as DNA, the CDR3 is TGCGCCAGCAGCGCCGCAGGGGATAATTCACCCCTCCACTTT. This encodes CASSAAGDNSPLHF.

The chain combines TRBV5-4 with TRBJ2-5; no firm D call. This CDR3 region has 15 residues. The germline V gene encodes CDR1 SGHNT and CDR2 YYREEE (reference sequence). V gave up 0 bases and J gave up 1 base, with 10 bases separating them. The CDR3 protein is CASSLEFATQETQYF. For the CDR3, the DNA is TGTGCCAGCAGCTTGGAGTTTGCTACCCAAGAGACCCAGTACTTC.